This T cell receptor beta chain was found in a study of human T cells and chemical hapten exposure. Study findings and constraints: No shift was seen in TCRs above 1 in 1000 frequency with DPC sensitization.

This CDR3 spans 16 amino acids. The ends lost 0 bases at V and 3 bases at J; junction bases unmatched: 4. From germline, CDR1 is LNHNV and CDR2 YYDKDF (reference sequence). Time point of the sample: healthy volunteer bleed at 2 weeks. Extraction yielded total RNA from whole blood (unfractionated). Single cDNA molecules in the library carried unique molecular identifiers attached during preparation. TCRdb passed the RACE reads through MiXCR, listing each CDR3 protein once. The top ten hold about 3.1% of the sample, which has 85,000 to 95,000 distinct CDR3 sequences, about 8.6% seen once. This clonotype has a count of ten or more. The antigen is unknown.

The source material was whole blood. The chain has TRBV15 and TRBJ1-4, with 7 bases matching TRBD1. The receptor's source is a female donor in good health. Some clones in this sample may be carry-over from other donors' samples. For the CDR3, the DNA is TGTGCCACCAGCAGAGATATGGGACAGTCTAATGAAAAACTGTTTTTT. This encodes CATSRDMGQSNEKLFF. Filled out from reference TRBV15 and TRBJ1-4, the complete variable domain reads DAMVIQNPRYQVTQFGKPVTLSCSQTLNHNVMYWYQQKSSQAPKLLFHYYDKDFNNEADTPDNFQSRRPNTSFCFLDIRSPGLGDTAMYLCATSRDMGQSNEKLFFGSGTQLSVL.